The 15 T cell receptor beta chains in this list originate from one sample, sequenced in a study of cytomegalovirus exposure and HLA in healthy donors. Researchers ran the PCR with 60 Vbeta and 13 Jbeta primers. Assay used: immunoSEQ multiplex PCR; TCRdb lists only in-frame clones, some missing. The sample yields about 98,000 clones, roughly 77% seen once. The specimen was PBMCs. These receptors all come from a man aged 40-49 years in good health and CMV-seronegative.

This clone is termed medium-sized. The chain carries TRBV6-1 and TRBJ1-5; weak D call: TRBD1 (6 bases). Germline assignment: CDR1 MNHNS and CDR2 SASEGT. V lost 6 bases and J 3 bases, leaving 15 bases between the germline ends. The CDR3 sequence is 15 residues long. Written as DNA, the CDR3 is TGTGCCAGCAGCGACAGGAAGGGTTCCAATCAGCCCCAGCATTTT. This codes for CASSDRKGSNQPQHF.

A single count supports this clone. The chain couples TRBV5-1 to TRBJ2-5; the match to TRBD1 covers 9 bases. Germline-derived CDR1 and CDR2 are SGHRS and YFSETQ. V lost 0 bases to trimming and J lost 4 bases; unmatched junction nucleotides: 7. The CDR3 is made up of 16 amino acids. Here the CDR3 DNA reads TGCGCCAGCAGCTTGGTGATGGGGACAGGGTCAGAGACCCAGTACTTC. The encoded protein is CASSLVMGTGSETQYF. Drawing the rest from reference TRBV5-1 and TRBJ2-5, the complete variable domain is KAGVTQTPRYLIKTRGQQVTLSCSPISGHRSVSWYQQTPGQGLQFLFEYFSETQRNKGNFPGRFSGRQFSNSRSEMNVSTLELGDSALYLCASSLVMGTGSETQYFGPGTRLLVL.

The chain is built from TRBV19 and TRBJ2-5, with TRBD1 identical over 11 bases. This CDR3 contains 14 residues. V was clipped by 4 bases and J by 5 bases; unmatched bases: 3. Germline assignment: CDR1 LNHDA and CDR2 SQIVND (reference sequence). The CDR3 loop is CASSKGQGDETQYF. The CDR3 nucleotides are TGTGCCAGTAGTAAGGGACAGGGGGACGAGACCCAGTACTTC.

Worth noting for this clone: The DNA is left out, because the CDR3 cannot be placed on it with certainty; the CDR3 is given as TCRdb lists it. The rearrangement joins TRBV6-1 to TRBJ2-3; TRBD2, the table's D call, lacks a check against the DNA. Germline CDR1 is MNHNS and CDR2 is SASEGT. The CDR3 is 12 amino acids long, termini counted. CDR3 sequence: CASSTSRDTQYF.

The chain couples TRBV6-6 to TRBJ2-7, with a tentative D call TRBD1 (6 bases). This CDR3 contains 13 residues. Germline V gene lookup returns CDR1 MNHNY and CDR2 SVGAGI (reference sequence). V lost 5 bases, J lost 2 bases, and 10 bases lay in between. The chain's CDR3 is CASSITGPYEQYF. In DNA, the CDR3 is TGTGCCAGCAGTATAACAGGGCCCTACGAGCAGTACTTC.

The chain uses TRBV19 and TRBJ2-3; the match to TRBD2 covers 8 bases. Per the germline V gene, CDR1 is LNHDA and CDR2 is SQIVND (reference sequence). The CDR3 loop spans 16 amino acids. Germline trimming cut 6 bases from V and 5 bases from J; bases unmatched to any gene: 13. CDR3 bases: TGTGCCAGTAGCTCAGGGGTGCGGGGGGTAGAAGATACGCAGTATTTT. Protein: CASSSGVRGVEDTQYF. Looking up the rest from reference TRBV19 and TRBJ2-3 gives the full variable domain: DGGITQSPKYLFRKEGQNVTLSCEQNLNHDAMYWYRQDPGQGLRLIYYSQIVNDFQKGDIAEGYSVSREKKESFPLTVTSAQKNPTAFYLCASSSGVRGVEDTQYFGPGTRLTVL.

This chain uses TRBV5-1 with TRBJ1-2; 8 bases are shared with TRBD1. V trimming: 1 base; J trimming: 4 bases; junction bases outside the gene matches: 6. There are 15 residues in the CDR3. Germline loops: CDR1 SGHRS, CDR2 YFSETQ. The CDR3 here is CASSLSGQAVYGYTF. The CDR3 nucleotides are TGCGCCAGCAGCTTGTCGGGACAGGCGGTCTATGGCTACACCTTC.

The V and J genes are TRBV7-9 and TRBJ1-1, with D uncertain. V lost 3 bases and J 1 base, leaving 9 bases between the germline ends. Germline lookup yields CDR1 SEHNR and CDR2 FQNEAQ (reference sequence). The CDR3 length is 14 residues. The DNA for the CDR3 is TGTGCCAGCAGCTTTAGAGGTGAGAACACTGAAGCTTTCTTT. This encodes CASSFRGENTEAFF.

This rearrangement joins TRBV5-1 to TRBJ2-7; D is ambiguous. The germline V gene encodes CDR1 SGHRS and CDR2 YFSETQ. The CDR3 is made up of 14 amino acids. V shed 4 bases and J shed 6 bases, with 17 bases lying between them. CDR3 DNA sequence: TGCGCCAGCAGCAGCATAGATCCAAATACCGAGCAGTACTTC. Translated, it gives CASSSIDPNTEQYF.

The J gene is TRBJ2-5, the V gene TRBV6-1; D uncertain. V lost 8 bases and J lost 2, with 9 bases in between. CDR1 is MNHNS, CDR2 SASEGT, per germline. This CDR3 is 12 amino acids long. The CDR3 spells CASLGSQETQYF. DNA of the CDR3: TGTGCCAGCCTCGGGTCACAAGAGACCCAGTACTTC.

This rearrangement joins TRBV13 to TRBJ2-3; 7 bases are shared with TRBD1. Per germline, CDR1 PRHDT and CDR2 FYEKMQ (reference sequence). V lost 3 bases, J lost 6 bases, and 6 bases stayed unmatched. The CDR3 spans 14 residues. This chain's CDR3 is CASSFRGGGDTQYF. The CDR3 DNA follows: TGTGCCAGCAGCTTCCGAGGGGGCGGCGATACGCAGTATTTT. Full variable domain (remainder filled in from reference TRBV13 and TRBJ2-3): AAGVIQSPRHLIKEKRETATLKCYPIPRHDTVYWYQQGPGQDPQFLISFYEKMQSDKGSIPDRFSAQQFSDYHSELNMSSLELGDSALYFCASSFRGGGDTQYFGPGTRLTVL.

The V and J genes are TRBV6-6 and TRBJ2-1, with TRBD1 as a possible D gene (5 bases). V was shortened by 0 bases and J by 8 bases, with 5 bases between the two germline ends. From germline, CDR1 is MNHNY and CDR2 SVGAGI (reference sequence). This CDR3 is built from 12 residues. CDR3 amino acids: CASSYSGHEQFF. CDR3 nucleotides: TGTGCCAGCAGTTACTCGGGGCATGAGCAGTTCTTC.

The DNA of the CDR3 is TGTGCCAGCAGCCCAAGGACAGCGGAGACCTACAATGAGCAGTTCTTC. This sequence encodes CASSPRTAETYNEQFF. This chain uses TRBV4-2 with TRBJ2-1; a weak D match, TRBD1 (6 bases). The CDR3 is 16 amino acids. CDR1 is LGHNA and CDR2 is YNFKEQ in the germline V gene. The V gene lost 4 bases and the J gene lost 2 bases, with 15 bases spanning the gap.

This rearrangement joins TRBV9 to TRBJ2-2; no clear D. Deletions cut 0 bases from V and 3 bases from J, with 12 bases between. CDR3 length: 16 amino acids. Per the germline V gene, CDR1 is SGDLS and CDR2 is YYNGEE. DNA of the CDR3: TGTGCCAGCAGCGTAGCTGAAGAGGTGTACACCGGGGAGCTGTTTTTT. Its translation: CASSVAEEVYTGELFF.

The chain links TRBV2 to TRBJ1-1; 7 bases are shared with TRBD1. Germline CDR1 reads SNHLY; CDR2 reads FYNNEI. The CDR3 loop spans 16 amino acids. The junction had 9 bases not matched to a gene; V was cut back by 5 bases and J by 0 bases. DNA of the CDR3: TGTGCCAGCAGTCAACGCTCGACAGGGATGAACACTGAAGCTTTCTTT. Protein product: CASSQRSTGMNTEAFF.